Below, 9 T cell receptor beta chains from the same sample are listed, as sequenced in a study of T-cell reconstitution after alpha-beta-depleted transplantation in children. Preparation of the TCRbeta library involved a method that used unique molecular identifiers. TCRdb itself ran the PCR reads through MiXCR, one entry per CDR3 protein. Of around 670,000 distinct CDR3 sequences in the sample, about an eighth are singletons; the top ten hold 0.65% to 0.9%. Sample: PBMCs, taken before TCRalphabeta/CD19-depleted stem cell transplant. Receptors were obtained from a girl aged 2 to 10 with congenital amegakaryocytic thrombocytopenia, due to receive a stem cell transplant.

As DNA, the CDR3 is TGTGCCAGCAGCCTAGGACAGGGGGAGATGTCCTACAATGAGCAGTTCTTC. This codes for CASSLGQGEMSYNEQFF. The chain has TRBV7-3 and TRBJ2-1, with TRBD1 matching 10 bases. Germline lookup yields CDR1 SGHTA and CDR2 FQGTGA. This CDR3 comprises 17 residues. Trimming at V came to 5 bases and at J to 1 base, leaving 8 bases not matched to a gene.

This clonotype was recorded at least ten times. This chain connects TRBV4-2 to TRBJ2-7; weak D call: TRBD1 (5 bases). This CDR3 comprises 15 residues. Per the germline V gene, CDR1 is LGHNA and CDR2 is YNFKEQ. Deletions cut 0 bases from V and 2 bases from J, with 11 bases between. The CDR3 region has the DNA TGTGCCAGCAGCCAAGAGGTAGGGGTCACCTACGAGCAGTACTTC. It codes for CASSQEVGVTYEQYF.

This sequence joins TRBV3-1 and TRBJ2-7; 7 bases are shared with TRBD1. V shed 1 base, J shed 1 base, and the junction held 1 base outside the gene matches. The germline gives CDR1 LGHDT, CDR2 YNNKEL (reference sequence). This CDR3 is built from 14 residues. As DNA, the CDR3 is TGTGCCAGCAGCCAAGGGGGACAGTCCTACGAGCAGTACTTC. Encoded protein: CASSQGGQSYEQYF.

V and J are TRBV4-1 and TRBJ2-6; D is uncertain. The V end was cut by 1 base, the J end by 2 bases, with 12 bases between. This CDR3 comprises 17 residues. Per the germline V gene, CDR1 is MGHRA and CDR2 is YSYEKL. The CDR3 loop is CASSQGYSDPGANVLTF. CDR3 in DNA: TGCGCCAGCAGCCAAGGATACAGTGACCCTGGGGCCAACGTCCTGACTTTC.

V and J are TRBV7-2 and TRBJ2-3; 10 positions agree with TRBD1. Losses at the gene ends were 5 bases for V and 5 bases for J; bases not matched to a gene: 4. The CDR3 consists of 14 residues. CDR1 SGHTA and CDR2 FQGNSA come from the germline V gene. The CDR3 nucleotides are TGTGCCAGCAGCCCAGACAGGGGGCGAGATACGCAGTATTTT. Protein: CASSPDRGRDTQYF.

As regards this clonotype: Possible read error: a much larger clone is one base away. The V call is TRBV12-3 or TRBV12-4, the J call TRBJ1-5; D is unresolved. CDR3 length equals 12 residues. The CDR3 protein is CASSPANHPQHF. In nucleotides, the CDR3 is TGTGCCAGCAGTCCAGCCAATCACCCCCAGCATTTT.

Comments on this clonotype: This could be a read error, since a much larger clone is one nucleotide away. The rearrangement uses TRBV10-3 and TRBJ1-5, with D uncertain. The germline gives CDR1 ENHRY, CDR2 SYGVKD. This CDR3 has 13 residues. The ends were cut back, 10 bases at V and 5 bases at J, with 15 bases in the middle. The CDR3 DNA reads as TGTGCCACCAAAGGACGGTTCGATCAGCCCCAGCATTTT. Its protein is CATKGRFDQPQHF.

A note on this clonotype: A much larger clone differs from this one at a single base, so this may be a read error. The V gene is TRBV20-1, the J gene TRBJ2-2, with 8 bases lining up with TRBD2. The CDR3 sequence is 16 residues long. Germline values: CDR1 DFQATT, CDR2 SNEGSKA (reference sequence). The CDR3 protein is CSARFTGGSYTGKLFF. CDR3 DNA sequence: TGCAGTGCTAGGTTTACGGGAGGGTCGTACACCGGGAAGCTGTTTTTT.

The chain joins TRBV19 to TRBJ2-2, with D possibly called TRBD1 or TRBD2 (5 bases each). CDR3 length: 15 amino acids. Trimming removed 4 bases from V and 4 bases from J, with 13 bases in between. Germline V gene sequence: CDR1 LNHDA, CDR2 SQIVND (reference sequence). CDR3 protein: CASSRNQGVTGELFF. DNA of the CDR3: TGTGCCAGTAGTAGGAACCAGGGAGTCACCGGGGAGCTGTTTTTT.